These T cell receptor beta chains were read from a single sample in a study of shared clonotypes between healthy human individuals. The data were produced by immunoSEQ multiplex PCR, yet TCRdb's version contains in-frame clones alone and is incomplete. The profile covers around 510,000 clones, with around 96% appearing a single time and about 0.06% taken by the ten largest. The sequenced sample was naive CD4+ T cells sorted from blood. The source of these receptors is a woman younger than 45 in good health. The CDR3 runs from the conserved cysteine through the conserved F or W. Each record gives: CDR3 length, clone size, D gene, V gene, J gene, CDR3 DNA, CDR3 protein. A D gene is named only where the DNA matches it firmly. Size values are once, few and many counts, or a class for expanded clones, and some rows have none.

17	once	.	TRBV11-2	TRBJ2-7	TGTGCCAGCAGCTTAGTTGGGGGGAGCCGGTTTCACTACGAGCAGTACTTC	CASSLVGGSRFHYEQYF
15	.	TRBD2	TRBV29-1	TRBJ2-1	TGCAGCGTGGGTACCGGGACTAGCGGGAAAAATGAGCAGTTCTTC	CSVGTGTSGKNEQFF
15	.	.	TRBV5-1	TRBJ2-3	TGCGCCAGCAGCTTGGTGTCGGGGGGCACAGATACGCAGTATTTT	CASSLVSGGTDTQYF
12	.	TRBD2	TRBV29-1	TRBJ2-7	TGCAGCGTTGTGACTAGCTTATACGAGCAGTACTTC	CSVVTSLYEQYF
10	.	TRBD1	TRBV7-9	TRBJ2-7	TGTGCCAGTGCAGGGGGCGAGCAGTACTTC	CASAGGEQYF
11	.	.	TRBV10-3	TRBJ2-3	TGTGCCAGCGAAAGCACAGATACGCAGTATTTT	CASESTDTQYF
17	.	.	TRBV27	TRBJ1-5	TGTGCCAGCAGTTTATCGTTCCCCCGCCGGGACAATCAGCCCCAGCATTTT	CASSLSFPRRDNQPQHF
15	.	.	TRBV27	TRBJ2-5	TGTGCCAGCAGTTTCCGCCAGGGGTTTTGGGAGACCCAGTACTTC	CASSFRQGFWETQYF
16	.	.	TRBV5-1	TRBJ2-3	TGCGCCAGCAGCCCACTCGAGGCGGAGAGCACAGATACGCAGTATTTT	CASSPLEAESTDTQYF
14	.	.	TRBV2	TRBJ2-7	TGTGCCACAGCTCCCCTTCGGAGTAGCTACGAGCAGTACTTC	CATAPLRSSYEQYF